Reported below is one T cell receptor (beta chain). Its target is unknown. This sample stems from a study of T cell responses to AZD1222 COVID-19 vaccine. Study results and caveats: It was only six AZD1222 recipients who were seropositive at baseline.

Between the trimmed V and J ends, which lost 5 bases and 3 bases, there was a span of 8 bases. CDR1 is LGHNA, CDR2 YNFKEQ, per germline. This CDR3 spans 12 amino acids. Doses given second, at about 4 or about 12 weeks, were pooled. Clones were read by immunoSEQ multiplex PCR, and TCRdb kept only the in-frame ones, dropping some. The sample carries about 140,000 clones, about 94% recorded once. This receptor was obtained from an adult who received the AZD1222 COVID-19 vaccine. The rearrangement uses TRBV4-2 and TRBJ2-7; unclear D gene. Specimen: peripheral blood, collected 28 days after the second AZD1222 dose. The CDR3 DNA follows: TGTGCCAGCAGCGACACGGGCTACGAGCAGTACTTC. It translates to CASSDTGYEQYF.